This T cell receptor (beta chain) originates from a study of CD8+CD57+ T cells in acquired aplastic anemia. Study-wide background: Sorted CD4+ and CD8+ cells yielded DNA averaging around 3.2 ug. Approximately 10 million reads, on average, were obtained for CD4+ cells from healthy donors.

Findings and caveats of the study: A significant difference in CD8+ Simpson's diversity between patients and controls was not found. The study identified almost 30 CD8+ CDR3 sequences shared by patients and controls.

Note on this clonotype: Its antigen is unidentified.

CDR3 and TCR beta VDJ profiling relied on a genomic DNA template. TCRdb analysed the reads with MiXCR anew, one entry per CDR3 protein. The data show about 160,000 distinct CDR3 sequences, about 48% seen once. The V end lost 4 bases, the J end lost 5 bases, and 17 bases lay between the germline ends. Germline V gene lookup returns CDR1 LGHNA and CDR2 YSLEER. This CDR3 is built from 15 residues. The TCR was taken from a human donor in good health. Sequencing was carried out using sorted CD4+, CD8+, or CD8+CD57+ T cells (not recorded which) from PBMCs. The chain links TRBV4-3 to TRBJ2-5; tentatively, D is TRBD2 (6 bases). The CDR3 spells CASSRGTGPGETQYF. The DNA of the CDR3 is TGCGCCAGCAGCCGGGGGACTGGACCGGGTGAGACCCAGTACTTC.